These 17 T cell receptor beta chains came from one sample sequenced in a study of CD8 T cells in ankylosing spondylitis. TCRdb itself ran the 5' RACE reads through MiXCR, one entry per CDR3 protein. Found here are some 140,000 distinct CDR3 sequences, roughly 8.3% of them singletons; the top ten hold about 7.3%. Sequenced material: synovial fluid, either unsorted or a sorted T cell fraction (not recorded which). Receptors originate from a male donor with ankylosing spondylitis.

This clonotype was found a few times. The chain has TRBV4-2 and TRBJ1-5; unclear D gene. From germline, CDR1 is LGHNA and CDR2 YNFKEQ. This CDR3 region has 14 residues. V gave up 5 bases and J gave up 3 bases, with 11 bases separating them. The CDR3 DNA reads TGTGCCAGCAGCGATTCCGGGCTCAATCAGCCCCAGCATTTT. Its translation is CASSDSGLNQPQHF.

This clonotype was seen at least ten times. The chain recombines TRBV28 with TRBJ1-4, with no clear D. V gave up 2 bases and J gave up 6 bases, with 10 bases separating them. Germline assignment: CDR1 MDHEN and CDR2 SYDVKM. This CDR3 has 14 residues. For the CDR3, the DNA is TGTGCCAGCAGTTTAACACAGTCGTATGAAAAACTGTTTTTT. Amino acid sequence: CASSLTQSYEKLFF.

The rearrangement joins TRBV5-1 to TRBJ1-6; D may be TRBD1 (5 bases). The CDR3 sequence is 15 residues long. V lost 5 bases, J lost 7 bases, and 16 bases lay in between. Germline V CDR1 and CDR2: SGHRS, YFSETQ. Here the CDR3 reads CASRDAGGENSPLHF. The DNA for the CDR3 is TGCGCCAGCAGGGATGCGGGGGGAGAAAATTCACCCCTCCACTTT.

The rearrangement uses TRBV20-1 and TRBJ2-7, with TRBD2 matching 10 bases. This CDR3 is 15 amino acids long. V shed 2 bases, J shed 6 bases, and the junction held 10 bases outside the gene matches. The V gene's germline CDR1 is DFQATT and CDR2 SNEGSKA (reference sequence). This CDR3 reads CSARRLRLAGGEQYF. The CDR3 DNA is TGCAGTGCTAGACGGCTGCGACTAGCGGGCGGCGAGCAGTACTTC.

This clonotype was detected ten times or more. The chain has TRBV20-1 and TRBJ2-3; 12 nucleotides align to TRBD1. The germline gives CDR1 DFQATT, CDR2 SNEGSKA (reference sequence). The CDR3 is made up of 15 amino acids. V was pared by 1 base and J by 3 bases, with 2 bases of the junction left unmatched. DNA of the CDR3: TGCAGTGCTAGAGGGGGACAGGGGGCAACAGATACGCAGTATTTT. This translates into CSARGGQGATDTQYF.

The rearrangement joins TRBV7-2 to TRBJ1-1, with TRBD1 as a possible D gene (6 bases). Germline lookup yields CDR1 SGHTA and CDR2 FQGNSA. The CDR3 extends over 13 amino acids. The germline V and J ends were trimmed by 1 base and 10 bases, with 13 bases remaining between them. CDR3 region: CASSLGEAGAAFF. DNA of the CDR3: TGTGCCAGCAGCTTAGGTGAGGCAGGGGCAGCTTTCTTT.

This clonotype was detected many times. The rearrangement uses TRBV9 and TRBJ2-3; TRBD2 agrees at 9 bases. The CDR3 extends over 17 amino acids. CDR1 is SGDLS and CDR2 is YYNGEE in the germline V gene. J lost 0 bases, V lost 0 bases, and 5 bases had no gene match. The CDR3 nucleotides read TGTGCCAGCAGCGTAGAAGGCGGGGGGGCTAGCACAGATACGCAGTATTTT. Protein: CASSVEGGGASTDTQYF.

This clonotype was counted between two and nine times. The chain carries TRBV2 and TRBJ1-5; no clear D. There are 11 residues in the CDR3. The V end was cut by 8 bases, the J end by 5 bases, with 7 bases between. Looked up from germline, CDR1 is SNHLY and CDR2 is FYNNEI. CDR3: CASGFDQPQHF. The CDR3 DNA is TGTGCCAGCGGATTTGATCAGCCCCAGCATTTT.

This clonotype was found many times. The chain has TRBV7-6 and TRBJ1-5; no definite D call. In germline, CDR1 is SGHVS, CDR2 FNYEAQ. This CDR3 is 14 amino acids long. V lost 4 bases to trimming and J lost 10 bases, with 17 bases between them. This CDR3 is CASSSGLEGRPQHF. The CDR3 DNA sequence: TGTGCCAGCAGCTCTGGACTCGAAGGGCGACCCCAGCATTTT.

This clonotype was seen ten or more times. The gene calls are TRBV2 and TRBJ2-1; D is unresolved. CDR1 and CDR2 (germline): SNHLY, FYNNEI. Trimming shortened V by 7 bases and J by 3 bases, and 7 bases separated the two germline ends. CDR3 size: 12 residues. Written as DNA, the CDR3 is TGTGCCAGCACACAGAGCTACAATGAGCAGTTCTTC. Residues: CASTQSYNEQFF.

In its sample, this clonotype was seen many times. This chain connects TRBV4-2 to TRBJ2-7; 7 bases align to TRBD1. The CDR3 consists of 15 residues. Germline V gene data show CDR1 as LGHNA and CDR2 as YNFKEQ. The trim removed 1 base at V and 4 bases at J, leaving 7 bases unmatched. The CDR3 bases are TGTGCCAGCAGCCAAGCCCGGGACAGAATTTACGAGCAGTACTTC. Its translation: CASSQARDRIYEQYF.

This clonotype was seen ten or more times. The chain combines TRBV3-1 with TRBJ1-2, with 10 bases identical to TRBD1. The ends lost 8 bases at V and 8 bases at J; junction bases unmatched: 8. The CDR3 has 13 amino acids. Germline CDR1 LGHDT, CDR2 YNNKEL (reference sequence). The CDR3 here is CASGDRGQKGYTF. The CDR3, as DNA: TGTGCCAGCGGAGACAGGGGGCAGAAAGGCTACACCTTC.

Only a few counts were recorded for this clonotype. The junction differs from germline at one of its ends, possibly a read error. The chain couples TRBV7-9 to TRBJ2-1, with D possibly matching TRBD1 (6 bases). The CDR3 is made up of 15 amino acids. CDR1 is SEHNR, CDR2 FQNEAQ, per germline (reference sequence). The CDR3: CASRLDRFLYNEQFF. CDR3 bases: TGTGCCAGCAGATTAGACAGGTTCCTTTACAATGAGCAGTTCTTC.

This clonotype has ten or more counts. The J gene is TRBJ2-1, the V gene TRBV7-8; the D is unclear. Germline V lookup: CDR1 SGHVS, CDR2 FQNEAQ. The CDR3 extends over 15 amino acids. The V gene lost 5 bases and the J gene lost 0 bases, with 11 bases spanning the gap. The CDR3 DNA sequence: TGTGCCAGCAGCCAAGGCACCCCCTCCTACAATGAGCAGTTCTTC. Translating gives CASSQGTPSYNEQFF. Combining the CDR3 with reference TRBV7-8 and TRBJ2-1 gives the whole variable domain GAGVSQSPRYKVAKRGQDVALRCDPISGHVSLFWYQQALGQGPEFLTYFQNEAQLDKSGLPSDRFFAERPEGSVSTLKIQRTQQEDSAVYLCASSQGTPSYNEQFFGPGTRLTVL.

This clonotype was seen at least ten times. The gene calls are TRBV7-8 and TRBJ2-4; a weak D match, TRBD2 (7 bases). CDR1 is SGHVS, CDR2 FQNEAQ, per germline. Trimming removed 5 bases at V and 3 bases at J, with 17 bases between. This CDR3 spans 16 amino acids. The CDR3 sequence is CASSQWGGGGKNIQYF. The CDR3 coding sequence is TGTGCCAGCAGCCAGTGGGGAGGGGGTGGCAAAAACATTCAGTACTTC.

The J gene is TRBJ1-2, the V gene TRBV7-2; D is undetermined. The CDR3 contains 12 residues. With 1 base removed from V and 8 bases from J, the gap between germline ends came to 8 bases. Germline CDR1 reads SGHTA; CDR2 reads FQGNSA. The CDR3 DNA reads TGTGCCAGCAGCTTAGGCCTGGGGGGCTACACCTTC. The encoded protein is CASSLGLGGYTF.

J is TRBJ2-7 and V is TRBV25-1; the D gene is possibly TRBD1 (6 bases). Germline values: CDR1 MGHDK, CDR2 SYGVNS. This CDR3 has 14 residues. Trimming took 4 bases from V and 7 from J, leaving 17 bases between them. CDR3 loop: CASSGQAGTLEQYF. The CDR3 nucleotides are TGTGCCAGCAGTGGACAGGCGGGTACTCTTGAGCAGTACTTC.